These T cell receptor beta chains were read from a single sample in a study of CD8 T cells in Susac syndrome. Each CDR3 protein gets one entry after TCRdb re-called the immunoSEQ multiplex PCR reads with MiXCR. The sample carries about 18,000 distinct CDR3 sequences, about 95% recorded once. The sequencing input was CD8+ T cells from PBMCs. These receptors all come from a human donor in good health. Each CDR3 is given with its conserved first and last residue. The order of the fields is J gene, D gene, clone size, V gene, CDR3 protein, CDR3 DNA. D genes are given only for firm matches. A row's size may be missing; if present it is once, few, many or a size class.

TRBJ2-7 | - | - | TRBV7-6 | CASSPGPIYEQYF | TGTGCCAGCAGCCCAGGGCCCATCTACGAGCAGTACTTC
TRBJ2-1 | - | - | TRBV27 | CASSPRDGGRIFEQFF | TGTGCCAGCAGTCCACGAGATGGGGGGAGAATCTTTGAGCAGTTCTTC
TRBJ2-2 | - | - | TRBV27 | CASSLGGGEGAGELFF | TGTGCCAGCAGTTTAGGGGGCGGGGAAGGTGCCGGGGAGCTGTTTTTT
TRBJ2-1 | - | - | TRBV27 | CASSAISGPLVDEQFF | TGTGCCAGCAGTGCAATTAGCGGTCCTTTAGTGGATGAGCAGTTCTTC
TRBJ2-1 | - | - | TRBV7-9 | CASSGRDPSSYNEQFF | TGTGCCAGCAGCGGCCGGGACCCGAGCTCCTACAATGAGCAGTTCTTC
TRBJ1-1 | - | - | TRBV4-3 | CASSQDLGGDSMNTEAFF | TGCGCCAGCAGCCAAGATCTTGGGGGCGACAGCATGAACACTGAAGCTTTCTTT
TRBJ2-1 | - | - | TRBV29-1 | CSVGETFYNEQFF | TGCAGCGTTGGGGAGACATTCTACAATGAGCAGTTCTTC
TRBJ2-3 | - | - | TRBV29-1 | CSVEALGPDVQYF | TGCAGCGTTGAAGCCCTAGGGCCGGACGTGCAGTATTTT
TRBJ2-5 | TRBD1 | - | TRBV6-2/TRBV6-3 | CASSYRHRGTETQYF | TGTGCCAGCAGTTACCGCCACAGGGGGACGGAGACCCAGTACTTC
TRBJ2-7 | TRBD2 | - | TRBV3-1 | CASSREGGSAEQYF | TGTGCCAGCAGCCGGGAGGGCGGGAGCGCCGAGCAGTACTTC
TRBJ1-1 | - | - | TRBV19 | CATKHRGVVRGTEAFF | TGTGCCACCAAGCACCGCGGGGTGGTTCGAGGCACTGAAGCTTTCTTT
TRBJ2-7 | - | - | TRBV28 | CASSPGRALTSYEQYF | TGTGCCAGCAGCCCCGGACGGGCGTTGACCTCCTACGAGCAGTACTTC
TRBJ2-4 | TRBD1 | - | TRBV6-1 | CASSTGQGVAKNIQYF | TGTGCCAGCAGTACCGGACAGGGGGTAGCCAAAAACATTCAGTACTTC
TRBJ2-1 | - | - | TRBV7-9 | CASILNPGDEQFF | TGTGCCAGCATCCTAAACCCGGGGGATGAGCAGTTCTTC
TRBJ2-7 | TRBD2 | - | TRBV7-6 | CASSLGISGNYEQYF | TGTGCCAGCAGCTTAGGGATTAGCGGGAACTACGAGCAGTACTTC
TRBJ2-3 | TRBD2 | - | TRBV3-1 | CASSLIASGSFDTQYF | TGTGCCAGCAGCCTGATCGCTAGCGGGAGTTTCGATACGCAGTATTTT
TRBJ1-2 | TRBD1 | - | TRBV4-3 | CASSQERTGVYGYTF | TGCGCCAGCAGCCAAGAGCGGACAGGGGTATATGGCTACACCTTC
TRBJ2-2 | TRBD1 | - | TRBV19 | CASKETGIWGELFF | TGTGCCAGTAAGGAGACAGGGATTTGGGGGGAGCTGTTTTTT
TRBJ2-2 | TRBD2 | - | TRBV13 | CASSPRLAGGPGELFF | TGTGCCAGCAGCCCCCGACTAGCGGGAGGACCCGGGGAGCTGTTTTTT
TRBJ1-2 | TRBD1 | - | TRBV28 | CASSFLSRGLDGYTF | TGTGCCAGCAGTTTTCTCTCCAGGGGGCTCGATGGCTACACCTTC
TRBJ2-1 | - | - | TRBV6-2/TRBV6-3 | CASSNDPSYNEQFF | TGTGCCAGCAGTAACGACCCCTCCTACAATGAGCAGTTCTTC
TRBJ2-5 | TRBD1 | - | TRBV10-3 | CAIRRDSQETQYF | TGTGCCATCAGGAGGGACAGCCAAGAGACCCAGTACTTC
TRBJ2-2 | - | - | TRBV6-6 | CASSYTDRDPIGELFF | TGTGCCAGCAGTTATACCGACCGGGACCCGATCGGGGAGCTGTTTTTT
TRBJ2-1 | - | - | TRBV27 | CASSLSGNEQFF | TGTGCCAGCAGTTTATCAGGCAATGAGCAGTTCTTC
TRBJ1-2 | - | - | TRBV28 | CASSMIGGSYGYTF | TGTGCCAGCAGTATGATCGGGGGGAGCTATGGCTACACCTTC
TRBJ2-1 | TRBD2 | - | TRBV15 | CATLVASGRWGSYNEQFF | TGTGCCACCCTGGTGGCTAGCGGGAGGTGGGGCTCCTACAATGAGCAGTTCTTC
TRBJ2-7 | - | - | TRBV11-2 | CASSLVAGYSYEQYF | TGTGCCAGCAGCTTAGTAGCCGGATACTCCTACGAGCAGTACTTC
TRBJ1-2 | - | - | TRBV20-1 | CSASDSLNYGYTF | TGCAGTGCCTCGGATAGTCTCAACTATGGCTACACCTTC
TRBJ2-7 | TRBD2 | - | TRBV5-4 | CASSLRFLREGPSGEQYF | TGTGCCAGCAGCTTGCGATTCCTTCGGGAGGGCCCGTCGGGTGAGCAGTACTTC
TRBJ1-2 | - | - | TRBV18 | CASSPRGQPTYGYTF | TGTGCCAGCTCACCTCGCGGACAGCCTACTTATGGCTACACCTTC
TRBJ1-1 | - | - | TRBV29-1 | CSVGGDTEAFF | TGCAGCGTTGGGGGAGACACTGAAGCTTTCTTT
TRBJ2-1 | - | - | TRBV7-6 | CASSLVRVQDNEQFF | TGTGCCAGCAGCTTAGTCAGGGTACAGGACAATGAGCAGTTCTTC
TRBJ2-7 | TRBD2 | - | TRBV3-1 | CASSQEGGLGDSEQYF | TGTGCCAGCAGCCAAGAGGGTGGACTAGGGGATTCCGAGCAGTACTTC
TRBJ2-3 | - | once | TRBV2 | CASSDPDRHGDTQYF | TGTGCCAGCAGTGACCCGGACAGACACGGAGATACGCAGTATTTT
TRBJ1-5 | - | - | TRBV30 | CAWSVDSNQPQHF | TGTGCCTGGAGTGTGGACAGCAATCAGCCCCAGCATTTT
TRBJ2-2 | TRBD2 | - | TRBV7-2 | CASSPAAGEEVGELFF | TGTGCCAGCAGCCCCGCAGCGGGAGAGGAGGTCGGGGAGCTGTTTTTT
TRBJ2-1 | - | - | TRBV10-3 | CAISVSGSYNEQFF | TGTGCCATCAGTGTAAGCGGGTCCTACAATGAGCAGTTCTTC
TRBJ2-1 | TRBD2 | - | TRBV27 | CASASLGAGGDNEQFF | TGTGCCAGCGCCTCGCTGGGGGCGGGAGGGGACAATGAGCAGTTCTTC
TRBJ2-2 | TRBD2 | - | TRBV19 | CASIVREGTGELFF | TGTGCCAGTATAGTGAGGGAGGGTACCGGGGAGCTGTTTTTT
TRBJ2-2 | - | - | TRBV28 | CASSFSITGELFF | TGTGCCAGCAGTTTTTCAATCACCGGGGAGCTGTTTTTT
TRBJ2-1 | TRBD2 | few | TRBV5-1 | CASSPEAGGSITYNEQFF | TGCGCCAGCAGCCCCGAGGCGGGAGGGTCGATCACCTACAATGAGCAGTTCTTC
TRBJ1-1 | - | - | TRBV19 | CASSTGSRGLEAFF | TGTGCCAGTAGCACCGGGAGTAGGGGCCTTGAAGCTTTCTTT
TRBJ2-1 | TRBD2 | few | TRBV4-3 | CASSQDRREAYNEQFF | TGCGCCAGCAGCCAAGATCGGCGGGAGGCCTACAATGAGCAGTTCTTC
TRBJ2-2 | TRBD2 | - | TRBV7-9 | CASSWLAGVSGELFF | TGTGCCAGCAGTTGGCTAGCGGGAGTATCCGGGGAGCTGTTTTTT
TRBJ1-2 | TRBD1 | - | TRBV9 | CASGGQGIYGYTF | TGTGCCAGCGGGGGACAGGGAATCTATGGCTACACCTTC
TRBJ2-1 | - | - | TRBV11-1 | CASSLAEYRGVEARTYNEQFF | TGTGCCAGCAGCTTAGCAGAGTATCGAGGGGTTGAGGCCCGAACATACAATGAGCAGTTCTTC
TRBJ2-1 | TRBD1 | - | TRBV2 | CASKLRDRANEQFF | TGTGCCAGCAAGCTGAGGGACAGGGCCAATGAGCAGTTCTTC
TRBJ2-2 | - | - | TRBV6-5 | CASSLNTGELFF | TGTGCCAGCAGTTTGAACACCGGGGAGCTGTTTTTT
TRBJ1-1 | - | - | TRBV13 | CASSLGILDQPREGTEAFF | TGTGCCAGCAGCTTAGGTATTCTGGATCAACCCCGGGAGGGCACTGAAGCTTTCTTT
TRBJ2-1 | - | - | TRBV6-1 | CASSEVGGSYNEQFF | TGTGCCAGCAGTGAGGTAGGAGGCAGTTACAATGAGCAGTTCTTC
TRBJ1-1 | - | - | TRBV28 | CASSSYLRNTEAFF | TGTGCCAGCAGTTCATATCTAAGGAACACTGAAGCTTTCTTT
TRBJ2-7 | TRBD2 | - | TRBV5-4 | CASSTPSTSGRSYEQYF | TGTGCCAGCAGTACCCCATCAACTAGCGGACGCTCCTACGAGCAGTACTTC
TRBJ2-2 | TRBD2 | - | TRBV15 | CATSRDRLAGVDTGELFF | TGTGCCACCAGCAGAGATAGACTAGCGGGAGTTGACACCGGGGAGCTGTTTTTT
TRBJ2-1 | - | - | TRBV9 | CASSLVGGYNEQFF | TGTGCCAGCAGCCTAGTGGGCGGTTACAATGAGCAGTTCTTC
TRBJ1-1 | - | once | TRBV20-1 | CSASRGDTEAFF | TGCAGTGCTAGCCGGGGTGACACTGAAGCTTTCTTT
TRBJ1-1 | - | - | TRBV12-3/TRBV12-4 | CASNTEAFF | TGTGCCAGCAACACTGAAGCTTTCTTT
TRBJ2-1 | - | - | TRBV5-1 | CASSLDRTNSYNEQFF | TGCGCCAGCAGCTTGGATAGAACAAACTCCTACAATGAGCAGTTCTTC
TRBJ2-5 | - | - | TRBV20-1 | CSVRRQETQYF | TGCAGTGTGAGGCGCCAAGAGACCCAGTACTTC
TRBJ1-3 | TRBD1 | - | TRBV10-3 | CAINTGTGTGNTIYF | TGTGCCATCAATACCGGGACAGGGACTGGAAACACCATATATTTT
TRBJ2-7 | - | - | TRBV28 | CASSLKRISYEQYF | TGTGCCAGCAGTCTCAAACGGATCTCCTACGAGCAGTACTTC